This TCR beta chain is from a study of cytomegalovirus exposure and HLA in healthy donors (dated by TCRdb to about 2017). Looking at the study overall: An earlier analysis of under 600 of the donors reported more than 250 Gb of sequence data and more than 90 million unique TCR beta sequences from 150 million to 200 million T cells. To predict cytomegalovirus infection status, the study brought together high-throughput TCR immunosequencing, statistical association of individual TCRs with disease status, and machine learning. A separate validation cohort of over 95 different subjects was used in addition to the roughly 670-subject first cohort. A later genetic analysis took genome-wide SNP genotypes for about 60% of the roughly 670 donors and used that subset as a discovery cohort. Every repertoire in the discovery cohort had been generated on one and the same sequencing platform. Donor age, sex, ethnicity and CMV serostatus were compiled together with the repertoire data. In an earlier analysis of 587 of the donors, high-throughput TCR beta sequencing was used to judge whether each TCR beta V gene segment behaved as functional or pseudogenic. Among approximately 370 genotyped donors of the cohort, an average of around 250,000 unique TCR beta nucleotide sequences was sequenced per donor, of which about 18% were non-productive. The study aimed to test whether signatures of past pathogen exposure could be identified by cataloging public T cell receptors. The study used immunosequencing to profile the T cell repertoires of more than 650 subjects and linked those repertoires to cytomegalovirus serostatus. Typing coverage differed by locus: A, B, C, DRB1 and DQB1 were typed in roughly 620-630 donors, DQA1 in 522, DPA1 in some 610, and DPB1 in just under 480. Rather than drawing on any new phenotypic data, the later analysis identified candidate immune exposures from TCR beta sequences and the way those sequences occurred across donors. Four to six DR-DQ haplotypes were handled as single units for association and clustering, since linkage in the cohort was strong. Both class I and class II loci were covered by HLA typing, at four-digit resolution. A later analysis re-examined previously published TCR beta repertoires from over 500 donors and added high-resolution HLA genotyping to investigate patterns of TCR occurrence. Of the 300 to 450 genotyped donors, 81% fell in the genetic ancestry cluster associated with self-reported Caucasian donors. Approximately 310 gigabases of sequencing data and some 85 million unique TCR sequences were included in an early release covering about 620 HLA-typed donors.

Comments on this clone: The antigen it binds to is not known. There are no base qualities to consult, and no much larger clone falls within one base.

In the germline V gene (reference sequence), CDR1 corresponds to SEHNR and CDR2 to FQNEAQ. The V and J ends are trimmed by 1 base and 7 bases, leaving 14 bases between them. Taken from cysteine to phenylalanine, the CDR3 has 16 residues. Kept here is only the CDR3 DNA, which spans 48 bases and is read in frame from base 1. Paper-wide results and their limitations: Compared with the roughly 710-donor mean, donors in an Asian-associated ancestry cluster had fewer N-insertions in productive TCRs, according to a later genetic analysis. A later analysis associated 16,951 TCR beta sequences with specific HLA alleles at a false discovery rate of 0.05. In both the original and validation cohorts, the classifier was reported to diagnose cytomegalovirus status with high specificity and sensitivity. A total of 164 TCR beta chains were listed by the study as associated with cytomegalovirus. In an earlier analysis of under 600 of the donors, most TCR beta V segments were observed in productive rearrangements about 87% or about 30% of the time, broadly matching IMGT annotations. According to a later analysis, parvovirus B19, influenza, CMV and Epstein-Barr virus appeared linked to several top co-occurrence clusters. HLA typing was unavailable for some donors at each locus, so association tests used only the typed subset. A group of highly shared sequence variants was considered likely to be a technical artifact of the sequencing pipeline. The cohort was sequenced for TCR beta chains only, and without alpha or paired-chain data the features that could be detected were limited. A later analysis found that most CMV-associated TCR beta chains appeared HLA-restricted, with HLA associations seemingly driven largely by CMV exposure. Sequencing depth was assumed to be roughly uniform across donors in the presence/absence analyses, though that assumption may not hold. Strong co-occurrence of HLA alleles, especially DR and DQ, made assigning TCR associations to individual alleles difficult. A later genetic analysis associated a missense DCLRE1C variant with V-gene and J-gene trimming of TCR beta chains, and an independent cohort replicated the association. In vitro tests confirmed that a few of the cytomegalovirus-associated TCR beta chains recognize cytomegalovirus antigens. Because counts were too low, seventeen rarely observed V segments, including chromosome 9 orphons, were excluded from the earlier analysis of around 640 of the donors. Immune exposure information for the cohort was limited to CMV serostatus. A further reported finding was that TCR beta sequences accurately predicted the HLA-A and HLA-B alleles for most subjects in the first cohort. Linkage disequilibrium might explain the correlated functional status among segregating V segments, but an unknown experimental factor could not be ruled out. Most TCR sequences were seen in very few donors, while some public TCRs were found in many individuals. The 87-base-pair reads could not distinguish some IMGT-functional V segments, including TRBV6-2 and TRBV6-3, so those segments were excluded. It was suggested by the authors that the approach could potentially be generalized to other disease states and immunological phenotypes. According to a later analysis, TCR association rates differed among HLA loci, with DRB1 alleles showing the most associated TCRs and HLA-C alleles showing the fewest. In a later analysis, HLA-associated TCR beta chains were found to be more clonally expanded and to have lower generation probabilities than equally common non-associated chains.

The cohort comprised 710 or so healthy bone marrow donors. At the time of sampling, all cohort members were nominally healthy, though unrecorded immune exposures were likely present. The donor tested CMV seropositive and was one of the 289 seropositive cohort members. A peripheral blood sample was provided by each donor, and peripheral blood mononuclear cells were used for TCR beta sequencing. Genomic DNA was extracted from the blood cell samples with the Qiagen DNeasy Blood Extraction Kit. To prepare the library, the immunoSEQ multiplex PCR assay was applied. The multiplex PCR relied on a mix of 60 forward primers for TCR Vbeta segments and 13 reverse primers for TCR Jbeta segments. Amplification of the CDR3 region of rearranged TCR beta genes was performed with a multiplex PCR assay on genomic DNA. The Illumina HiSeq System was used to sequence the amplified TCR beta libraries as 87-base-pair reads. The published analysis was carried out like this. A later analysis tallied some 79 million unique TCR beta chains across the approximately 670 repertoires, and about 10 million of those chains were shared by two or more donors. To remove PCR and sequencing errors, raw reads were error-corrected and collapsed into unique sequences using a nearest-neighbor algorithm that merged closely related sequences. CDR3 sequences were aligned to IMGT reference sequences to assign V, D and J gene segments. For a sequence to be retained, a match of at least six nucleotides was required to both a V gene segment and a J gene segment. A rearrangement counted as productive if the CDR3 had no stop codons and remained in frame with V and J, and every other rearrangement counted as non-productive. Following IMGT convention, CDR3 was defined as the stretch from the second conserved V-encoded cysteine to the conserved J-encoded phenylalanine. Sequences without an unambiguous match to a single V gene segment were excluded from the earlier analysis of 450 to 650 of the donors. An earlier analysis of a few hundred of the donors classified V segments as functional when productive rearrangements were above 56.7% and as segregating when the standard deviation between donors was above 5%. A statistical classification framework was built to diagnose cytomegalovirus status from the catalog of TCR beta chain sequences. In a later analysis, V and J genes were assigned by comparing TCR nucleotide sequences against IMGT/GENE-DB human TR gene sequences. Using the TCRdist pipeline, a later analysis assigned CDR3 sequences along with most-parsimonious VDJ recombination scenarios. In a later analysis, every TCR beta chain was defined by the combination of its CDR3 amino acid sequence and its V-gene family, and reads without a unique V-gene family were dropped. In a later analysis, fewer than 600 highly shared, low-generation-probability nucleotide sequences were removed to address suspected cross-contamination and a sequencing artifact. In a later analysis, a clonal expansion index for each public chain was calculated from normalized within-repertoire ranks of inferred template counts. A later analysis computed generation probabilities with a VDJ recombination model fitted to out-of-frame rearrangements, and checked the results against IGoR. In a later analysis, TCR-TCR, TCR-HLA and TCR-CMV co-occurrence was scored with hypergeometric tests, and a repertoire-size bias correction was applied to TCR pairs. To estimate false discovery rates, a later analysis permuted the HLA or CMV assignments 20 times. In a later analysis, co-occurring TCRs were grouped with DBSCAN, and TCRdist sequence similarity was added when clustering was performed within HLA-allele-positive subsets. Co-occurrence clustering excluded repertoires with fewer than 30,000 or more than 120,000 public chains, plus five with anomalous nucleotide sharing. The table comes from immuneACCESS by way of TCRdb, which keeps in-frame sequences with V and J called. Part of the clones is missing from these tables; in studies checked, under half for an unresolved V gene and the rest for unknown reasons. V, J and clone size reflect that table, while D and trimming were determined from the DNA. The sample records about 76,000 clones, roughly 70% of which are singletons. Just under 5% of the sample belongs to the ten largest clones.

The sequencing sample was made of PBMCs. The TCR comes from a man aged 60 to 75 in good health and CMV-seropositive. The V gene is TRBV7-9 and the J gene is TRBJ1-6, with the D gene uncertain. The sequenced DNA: TGTGCCAGCAGCTTAGTGTCGGGATTTGAGAATTCACCCCTCCACTTT. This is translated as CASSLVSGFENSPLHF.